The clone carrying this T cell receptor beta chain has more than one count but fewer than ten. Its target is unknown. This sample was included in a study of T cell repertoires in cytomegalovirus infection. For the study at large: Public TCR beta signature analysis indicated the presence of both CMV infection and matching HLA type.

The germline CDR1 and CDR2 sequences are SGHVS and FNYEAQ. V lost 5 bases to trimming and J lost 2 bases; unmatched junction nucleotides: 4. This CDR3 has 14 amino acids. TCRdb reprocessed the reads via MiXCR and lists one record per CDR3 protein. Of 830,000 or so distinct CDR3 sequences listed, around a third are singletons. This clonotype was obtained from a human donor in good health (CMV status not recorded). Some clones in this sample may be carry-over from other donors' samples. Sequencing was performed on cultured CD8+ T cells from PBMCs, taken from culture after CMV antigen stimulation. V usage is TRBV7-6 and J usage is TRBJ2-7, with 9 bases identical to TRBD1. CDR3 sequence reads: CASSTGQGAYEQYF. CDR3 sequence (DNA): TGTGCCAGCAGCACGGGACAGGGTGCCTACGAGCAGTACTTC.